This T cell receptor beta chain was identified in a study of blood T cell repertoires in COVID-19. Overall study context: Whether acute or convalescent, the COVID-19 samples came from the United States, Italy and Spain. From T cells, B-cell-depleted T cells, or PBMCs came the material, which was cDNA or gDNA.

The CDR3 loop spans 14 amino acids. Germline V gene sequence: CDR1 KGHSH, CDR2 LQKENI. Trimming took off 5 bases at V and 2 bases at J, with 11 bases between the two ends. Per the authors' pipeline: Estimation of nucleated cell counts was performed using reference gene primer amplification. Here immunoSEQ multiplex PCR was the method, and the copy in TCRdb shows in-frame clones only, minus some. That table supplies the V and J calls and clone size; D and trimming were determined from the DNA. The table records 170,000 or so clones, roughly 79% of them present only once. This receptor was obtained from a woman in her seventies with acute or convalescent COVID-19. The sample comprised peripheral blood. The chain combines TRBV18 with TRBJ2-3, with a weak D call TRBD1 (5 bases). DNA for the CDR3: TGTGCCAGCTCAGTTGGCAGGGCCACAGATACGCAGTATTTT. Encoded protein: CASSVGRATDTQYF.